This record covers a single T cell receptor beta chain. The sample comes from a study of tumor T cells in aggressive B-cell lymphoma. Using immunoSEQ multiplex PCR, the repertoire was profiled, and TCRdb retains in-frame clones only, with some absent. The table has 8,400 or so clones, approximately 80% seen once. CDR1 is SGHTA, CDR2 FQGTGA, per germline. The CDR3 is made up of 17 amino acids. The ends lost 1 base at V and 5 bases at J; junction bases unmatched: 4. The chain is built from TRBV7-3 and TRBJ2-1; 14 nucleotides agree with TRBD2. The receptor was derived from an adult with diffuse large B cell lymphoma. Sequenced input: tumor tissue. DNA of the CDR3: TGTGCCAGCAGCTTAAGGGGGACTAGCGGGAGCCACAATGAGCAGTTCTTC. It translates to CASSLRGTSGSHNEQFF.